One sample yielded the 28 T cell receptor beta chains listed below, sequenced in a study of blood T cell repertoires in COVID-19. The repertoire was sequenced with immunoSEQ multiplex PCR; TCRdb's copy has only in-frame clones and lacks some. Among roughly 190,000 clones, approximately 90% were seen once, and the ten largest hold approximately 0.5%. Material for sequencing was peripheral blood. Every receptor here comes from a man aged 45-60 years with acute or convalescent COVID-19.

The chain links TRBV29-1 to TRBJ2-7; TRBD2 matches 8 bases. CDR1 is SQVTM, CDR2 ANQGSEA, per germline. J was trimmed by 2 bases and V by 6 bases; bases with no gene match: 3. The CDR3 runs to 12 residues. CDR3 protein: CSVIAGPYEQYF. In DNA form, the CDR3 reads TGCAGCGTGATAGCGGGACCCTACGAGCAGTACTTC.

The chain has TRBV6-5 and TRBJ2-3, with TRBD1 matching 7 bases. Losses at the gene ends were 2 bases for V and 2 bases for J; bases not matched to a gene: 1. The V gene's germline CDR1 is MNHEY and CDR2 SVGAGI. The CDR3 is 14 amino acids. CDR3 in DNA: TGTGCCAGCAGTTACGGGACAGACACAGATACGCAGTATTTT. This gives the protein CASSYGTDTDTQYF.

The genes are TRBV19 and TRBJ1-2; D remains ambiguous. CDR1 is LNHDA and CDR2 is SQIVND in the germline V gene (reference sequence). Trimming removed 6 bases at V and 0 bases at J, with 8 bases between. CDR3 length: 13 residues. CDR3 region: CASRNSSNYGYTF. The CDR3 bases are TGTGCCAGTAGGAACAGCTCTAACTATGGCTACACCTTC.

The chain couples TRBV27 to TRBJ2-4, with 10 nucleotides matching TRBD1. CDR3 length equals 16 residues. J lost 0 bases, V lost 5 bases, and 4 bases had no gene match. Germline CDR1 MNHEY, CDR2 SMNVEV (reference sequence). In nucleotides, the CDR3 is TGTGCCAGCAGTCCGCGGGACAGGGGAGCCAAAAACATTCAGTACTTC. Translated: CASSPRDRGAKNIQYF.

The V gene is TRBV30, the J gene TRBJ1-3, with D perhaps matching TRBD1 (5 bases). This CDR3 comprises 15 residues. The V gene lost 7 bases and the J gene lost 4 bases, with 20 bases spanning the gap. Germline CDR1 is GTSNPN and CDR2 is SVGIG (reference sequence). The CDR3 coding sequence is TGTGCCTTACTCCCCCCCGGGGGTTACGGAAACACCATATATTTT. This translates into CALLPPGGYGNTIYF. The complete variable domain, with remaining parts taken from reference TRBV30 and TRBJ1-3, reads SQTIHQWPATLVQPVGSPLSLECTVEGTSNPNLYWYRQAAGRGLQLLFYSVGIGQISSEVPQNLSASRPQDRQFILSSKKLLLSDSGFYLCALLPPGGYGNTIYFGEGSWLTVV.

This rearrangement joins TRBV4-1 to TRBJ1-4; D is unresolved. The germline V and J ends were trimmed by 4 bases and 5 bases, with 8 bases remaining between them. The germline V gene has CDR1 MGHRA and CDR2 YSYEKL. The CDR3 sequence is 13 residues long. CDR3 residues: CASSRALNEKLFF. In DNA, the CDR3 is TGCGCCAGCAGCCGGGCCCTCAATGAAAAACTGTTTTTT.

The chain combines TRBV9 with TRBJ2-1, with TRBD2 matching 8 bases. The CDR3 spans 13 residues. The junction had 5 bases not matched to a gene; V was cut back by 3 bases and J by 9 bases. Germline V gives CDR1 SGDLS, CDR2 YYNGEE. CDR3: CASSARGGSEQFF. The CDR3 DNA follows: TGTGCCAGCAGCGCTCGGGGGGGAAGTGAGCAGTTCTTC.

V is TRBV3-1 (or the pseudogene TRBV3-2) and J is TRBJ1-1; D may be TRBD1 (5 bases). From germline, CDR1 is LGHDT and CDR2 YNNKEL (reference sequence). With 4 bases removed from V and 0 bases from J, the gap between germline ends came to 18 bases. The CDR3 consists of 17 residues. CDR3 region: CASSRSRATALNTEAFF. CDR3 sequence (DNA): TGTGCCAGCAGCCGAAGCCGGGCGACAGCCTTGAACACTGAAGCTTTCTTT.

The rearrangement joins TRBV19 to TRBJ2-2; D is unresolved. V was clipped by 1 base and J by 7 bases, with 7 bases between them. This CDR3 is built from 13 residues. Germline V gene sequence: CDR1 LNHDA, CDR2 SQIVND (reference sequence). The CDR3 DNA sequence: TGTGCCAGTAGTATAGGGCAGGTCGGGGAGCTGTTTTTT. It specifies CASSIGQVGELFF.

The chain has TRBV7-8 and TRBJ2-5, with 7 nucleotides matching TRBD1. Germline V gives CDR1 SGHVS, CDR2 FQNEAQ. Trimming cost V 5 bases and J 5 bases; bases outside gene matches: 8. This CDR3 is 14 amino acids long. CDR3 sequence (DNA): TGTGCCAGCAGCCCGGGGACAGTCAGGGAGACCCAGTACTTC. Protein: CASSPGTVRETQYF.

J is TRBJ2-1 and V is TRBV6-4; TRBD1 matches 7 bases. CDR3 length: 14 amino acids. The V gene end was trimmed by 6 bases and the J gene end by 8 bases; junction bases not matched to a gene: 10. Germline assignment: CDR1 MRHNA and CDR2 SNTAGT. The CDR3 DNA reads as TGTGCCAGCAGGAAGGGACAGAACATCTATGAGCAGTTCTTC. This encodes CASRKGQNIYEQFF.

DNA of the CDR3: TGCGCCAGCAGTGAGGGAGGTTACAATGAGCAGTTCTTC. As protein: CASSEGGYNEQFF. The rearrangement joins TRBV10-2 to TRBJ2-1; tentative D call: TRBD2 (5 bases). V lost 2 bases and J lost 4, with 6 bases in between. CDR1 and CDR2 (germline): WSHSY, SAAADI. This CDR3 is built from 13 residues.

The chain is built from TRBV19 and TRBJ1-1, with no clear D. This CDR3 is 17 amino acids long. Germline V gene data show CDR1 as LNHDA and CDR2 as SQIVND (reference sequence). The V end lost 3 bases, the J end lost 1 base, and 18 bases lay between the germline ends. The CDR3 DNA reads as TGTGCCAGTAGTATCGGGGTAGGCTGGGAGGGGAACACTGAAGCTTTCTTT. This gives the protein CASSIGVGWEGNTEAFF. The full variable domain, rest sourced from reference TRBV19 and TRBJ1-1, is DGGITQSPKYLFRKEGQNVTLSCEQNLNHDAMYWYRQDPGQGLRLIYYSQIVNDFQKGDIAEGYSVSREKKESFPLTVTSAQKNPTAFYLCASSIGVGWEGNTEAFFGQGTRLTVV.

The chain's CDR3 is CAWSQTNYGYTF. CDR3 nucleotide sequence: TGTGCCTGGTCCCAAACTAACTATGGCTACACCTTC. The rearrangement uses TRBV30 and TRBJ1-2; the D is unclear. The CDR3 extends over 12 amino acids. CDR1 is GTSNPN, CDR2 SVGIG, per germline (reference sequence). V lost 5 bases, J lost 0 bases, and 7 bases lay in between.

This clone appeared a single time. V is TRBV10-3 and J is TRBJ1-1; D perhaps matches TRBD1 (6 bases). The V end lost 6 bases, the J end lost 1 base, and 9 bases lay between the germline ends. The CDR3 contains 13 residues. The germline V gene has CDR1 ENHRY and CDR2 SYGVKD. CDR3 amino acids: CAISPGQNTEAFF. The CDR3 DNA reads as TGTGCCATCAGCCCGGGACAGAACACTGAAGCTTTCTTT.

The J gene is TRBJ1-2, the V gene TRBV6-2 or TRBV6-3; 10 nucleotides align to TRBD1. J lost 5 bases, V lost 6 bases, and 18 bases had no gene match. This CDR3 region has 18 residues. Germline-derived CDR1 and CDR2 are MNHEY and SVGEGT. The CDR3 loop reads CASSPPRDRGHSSYGYTF. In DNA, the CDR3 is TGTGCCAGCAGCCCCCCCCGGGACAGGGGTCATTCATCGTATGGCTACACCTTC.

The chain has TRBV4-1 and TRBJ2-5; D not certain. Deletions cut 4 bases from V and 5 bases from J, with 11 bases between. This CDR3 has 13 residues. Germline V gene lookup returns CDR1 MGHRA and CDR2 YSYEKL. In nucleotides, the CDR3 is TGCGCCAGCAGCCCACTATACGGGGAGACCCAGTACTTC. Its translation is CASSPLYGETQYF.

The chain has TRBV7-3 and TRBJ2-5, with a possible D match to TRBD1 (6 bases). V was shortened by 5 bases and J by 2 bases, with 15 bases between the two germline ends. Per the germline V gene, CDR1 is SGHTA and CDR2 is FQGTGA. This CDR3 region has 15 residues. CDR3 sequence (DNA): TGTGCCAGCAGCCCGAACCCCGGACAGCAAGAGACCCAGTACTTC. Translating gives CASSPNPGQQETQYF.

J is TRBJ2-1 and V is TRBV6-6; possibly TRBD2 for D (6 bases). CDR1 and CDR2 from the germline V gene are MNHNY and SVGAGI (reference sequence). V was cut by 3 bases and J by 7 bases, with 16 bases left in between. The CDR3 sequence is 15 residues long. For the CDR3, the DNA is TGTGCCAGCAGTTATGGCGGGGAGAGTGGAAATGAGCAGTTCTTC. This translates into CASSYGGESGNEQFF.

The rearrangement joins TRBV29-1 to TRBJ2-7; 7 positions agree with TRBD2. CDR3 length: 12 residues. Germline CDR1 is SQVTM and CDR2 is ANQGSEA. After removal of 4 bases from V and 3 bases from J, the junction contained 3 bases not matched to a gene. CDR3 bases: TGCAGCGTTGGGGGGGGATTCTACGAGCAGTACTTC. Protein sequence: CSVGGGFYEQYF.

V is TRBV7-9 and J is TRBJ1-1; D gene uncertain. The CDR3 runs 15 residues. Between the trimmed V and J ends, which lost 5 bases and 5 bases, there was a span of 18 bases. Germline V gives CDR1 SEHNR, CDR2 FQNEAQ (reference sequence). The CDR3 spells CASSPSMPSTTEAFF. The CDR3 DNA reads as TGTGCCAGCAGCCCCTCTATGCCATCAACTACTGAAGCTTTCTTT. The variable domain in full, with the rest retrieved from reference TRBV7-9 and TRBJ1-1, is DTGVSQNPRHKITKRGQNVTFRCDPISEHNRLYWYRQTLGQGPEFLTYFQNEAQLEKSRLLSDRFSAERPKGSFSTLEIQRTEQGDSAMYLCASSPSMPSTTEAFFGQGTRLTVV.

CDR3: CASSLPGTGPLSGNTIYF. Written as DNA, the CDR3 is TGTGCCAGCAGTTTACCCGGGACAGGGCCTCTCTCTGGAAACACCATATATTTT. The chain couples TRBV28 to TRBJ1-3, with 9 bases that match TRBD1. The CDR3 is 18 residues long. In germline, CDR1 is MDHEN, CDR2 SYDVKM. The V and J ends lost 2 bases and 0 bases, in that order; junction bases with no gene match: 8.

CDR3 loop: CASSTGPTRGYGYTF. CDR3 DNA: TGTGCCAGTAGTACTGGACCGACCAGGGGCTATGGCTACACCTTC. The rearrangement uses TRBV19 and TRBJ1-2; maybe TRBD1 (6 bases). V lost 4 bases and J 4 bases, leaving 16 bases between the germline ends. Germline V gene data show CDR1 as LNHDA and CDR2 as SQIVND (reference sequence). The length of the CDR3 is 15 residues.

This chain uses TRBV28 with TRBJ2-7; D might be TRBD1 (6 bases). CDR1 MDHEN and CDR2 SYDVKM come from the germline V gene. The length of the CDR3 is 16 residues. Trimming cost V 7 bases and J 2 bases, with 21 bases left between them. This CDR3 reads CASTPFSLQGAYEQYF. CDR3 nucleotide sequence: TGTGCCAGCACCCCCTTTTCCCTACAGGGTGCCTACGAGCAGTACTTC.

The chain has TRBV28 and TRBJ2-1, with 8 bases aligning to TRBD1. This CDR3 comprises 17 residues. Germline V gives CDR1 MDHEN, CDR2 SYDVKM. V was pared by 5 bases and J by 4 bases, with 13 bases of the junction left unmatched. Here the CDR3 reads CASSPGTGGGSYNEQFF. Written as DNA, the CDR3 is TGTGCCAGCAGTCCCGGGACAGGCGGTGGGTCGTACAATGAGCAGTTCTTC.

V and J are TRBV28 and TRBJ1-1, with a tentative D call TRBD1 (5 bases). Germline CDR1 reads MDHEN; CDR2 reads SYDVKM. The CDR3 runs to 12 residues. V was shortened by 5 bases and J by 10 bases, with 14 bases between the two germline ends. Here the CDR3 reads CASSEAVGAAFF. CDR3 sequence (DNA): TGTGCCAGCAGTGAAGCCGTAGGGGCAGCTTTCTTT.

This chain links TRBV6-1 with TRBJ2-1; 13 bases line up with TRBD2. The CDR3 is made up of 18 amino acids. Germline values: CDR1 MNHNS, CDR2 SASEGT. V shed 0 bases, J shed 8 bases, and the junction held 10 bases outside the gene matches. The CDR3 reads CASSEAVLLAGGVDEQFF. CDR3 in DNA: TGTGCCAGCAGTGAAGCGGTCTTACTAGCGGGGGGGGTCGATGAGCAGTTCTTC.

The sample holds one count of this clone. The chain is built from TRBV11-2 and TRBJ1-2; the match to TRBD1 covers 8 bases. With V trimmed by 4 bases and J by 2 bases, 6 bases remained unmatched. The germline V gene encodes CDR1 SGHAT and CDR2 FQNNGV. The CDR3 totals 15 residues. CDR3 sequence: CASSSRDRRNYGYTF. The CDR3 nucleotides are TGTGCCAGCAGCTCACGGGACAGGAGAAACTATGGCTACACCTTC.